This T cell receptor beta chain was identified during a study of cytomegalovirus exposure and HLA in healthy donors. Some clones are missing from TCRdb's copy, which holds only in-frame ones; the method was immunoSEQ multiplex PCR. The repertoire consists of some 130,000 clones, with 88% occurring once and the leading ten covering about 1.5%. The V and J ends lost 3 bases and 2 bases, in that order; junction bases with no gene match: 6. CDR3 length: 14 amino acids. Germline V gene lookup returns CDR1 GTSNPN and CDR2 SVGIG (reference sequence). V and J are TRBV30 and TRBJ1-1; 7 bases are a match to TRBD1. This TCR was sampled from a man aged 25 to 40 in good health and CMV-seronegative. Sequencing was done on a sample of PBMCs. The CDR3 DNA reads as TGTGCCTGGAGCCGTACAGGGGTTAACACTGAAGCTTTCTTT. This encodes CAWSRTGVNTEAFF.